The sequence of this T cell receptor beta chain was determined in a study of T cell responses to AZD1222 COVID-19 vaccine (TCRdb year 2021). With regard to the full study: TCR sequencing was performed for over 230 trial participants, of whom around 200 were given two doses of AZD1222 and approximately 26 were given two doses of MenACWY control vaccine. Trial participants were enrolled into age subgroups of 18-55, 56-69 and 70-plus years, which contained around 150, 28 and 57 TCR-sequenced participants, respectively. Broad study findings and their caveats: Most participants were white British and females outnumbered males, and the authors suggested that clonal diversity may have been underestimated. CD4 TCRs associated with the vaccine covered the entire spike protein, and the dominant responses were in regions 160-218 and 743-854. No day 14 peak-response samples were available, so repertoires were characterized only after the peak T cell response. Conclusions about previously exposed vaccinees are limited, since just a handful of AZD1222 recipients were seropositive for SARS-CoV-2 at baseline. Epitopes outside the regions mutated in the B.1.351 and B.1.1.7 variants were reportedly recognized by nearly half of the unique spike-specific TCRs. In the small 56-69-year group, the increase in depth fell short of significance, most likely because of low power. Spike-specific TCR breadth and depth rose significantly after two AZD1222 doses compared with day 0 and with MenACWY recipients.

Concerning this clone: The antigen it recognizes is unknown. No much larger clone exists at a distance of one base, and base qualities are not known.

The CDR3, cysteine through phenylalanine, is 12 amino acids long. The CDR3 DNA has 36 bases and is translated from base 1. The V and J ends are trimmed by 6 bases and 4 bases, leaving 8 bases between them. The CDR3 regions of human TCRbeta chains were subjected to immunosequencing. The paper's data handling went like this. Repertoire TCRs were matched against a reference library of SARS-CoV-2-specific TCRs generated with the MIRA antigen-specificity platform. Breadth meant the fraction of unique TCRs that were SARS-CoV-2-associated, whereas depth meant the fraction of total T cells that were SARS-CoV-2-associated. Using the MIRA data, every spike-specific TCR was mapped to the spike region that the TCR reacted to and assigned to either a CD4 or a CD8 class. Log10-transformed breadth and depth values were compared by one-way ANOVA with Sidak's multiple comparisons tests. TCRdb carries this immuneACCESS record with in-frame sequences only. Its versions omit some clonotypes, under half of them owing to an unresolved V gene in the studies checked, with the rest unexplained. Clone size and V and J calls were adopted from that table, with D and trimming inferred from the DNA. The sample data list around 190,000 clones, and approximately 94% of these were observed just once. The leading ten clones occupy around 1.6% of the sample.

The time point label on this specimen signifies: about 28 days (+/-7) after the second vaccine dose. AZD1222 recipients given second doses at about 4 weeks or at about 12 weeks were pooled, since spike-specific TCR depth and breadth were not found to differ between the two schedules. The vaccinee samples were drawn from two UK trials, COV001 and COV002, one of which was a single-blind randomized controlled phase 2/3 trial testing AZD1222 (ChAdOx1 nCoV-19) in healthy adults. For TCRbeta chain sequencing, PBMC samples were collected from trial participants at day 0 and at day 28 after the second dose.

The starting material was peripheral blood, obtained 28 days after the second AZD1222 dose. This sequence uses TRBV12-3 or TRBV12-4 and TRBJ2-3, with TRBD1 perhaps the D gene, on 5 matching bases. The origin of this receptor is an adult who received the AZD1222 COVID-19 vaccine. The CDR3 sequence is CASSPGSDTQYF. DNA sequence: TGTGCCAGCAGCCCAGGGTCAGATACGCAGTATTTT.